This T cell receptor beta chain is from a study of T cells in localized non-small cell lung cancer. Findings and caveats of the study: Analysis by sequencing included only one tumor region, so heterogeneity remains possible.

This table comes from immunoSEQ multiplex PCR, and its TCRdb copy is limited to in-frame clones, with some not included. The sample lists about 35,000 clones; approximately 90% were seen once. Comment on this clone: Its target is unknown.

The receptor comes from a female donor of 60 years or more with stage II lung adenocarcinoma. Sequenced material: peripheral blood mononuclear cells, taken before any cancer treatment.

The CDR3 coding sequence is TGTGCCATCAGTGAGTCGATCGCAGAACAAGCTTTCTTT. Translation: CAISESIAEQAFF. This rearrangement joins TRBV10-3 to TRBJ1-1, with D unresolved. The CDR3 runs 13 residues. Germline CDR1 and CDR2: ENHRY and SYGVKD. The V end was cut by 0 bases, the J end by 9 bases, with 11 bases between.